This is a list of T cell receptor beta chains from one sample in a study of Ad26.COV2.S vaccination and SARS-CoV-2 variants. Measured with immunoSEQ multiplex PCR; TCRdb has only the in-frame clones, and not every one. This repertoire shows about 350,000 clones, approximately 90% found once; its top ten account for 3.9%. The sample was peripheral blood, taken after recovery from COVID-19. Receptor source: a human donor who had recovered from COVID-19. The CDR3 runs from the conserved cysteine through the conserved F or W. The order of the fields is clone size, J gene, V gene, CDR3 length, CDR3 protein. Clone size is given for some rows only: seen once, a few or many times, or a class if the clone is expanded.

clone size: NA; J gene: TRBJ2-2; V gene: TRBV19; CDR3 length: 13; CDR3 protein: CASSVRGTGELFF
clone size: NA; J gene: TRBJ2-2; V gene: TRBV7-2; CDR3 length: 14; CDR3 protein: CASRPTSDTGELFF
clone size: NA; J gene: TRBJ2-2; V gene: TRBV19; CDR3 length: 14; CDR3 protein: CASSKNGNTGELFF
clone size: NA; J gene: TRBJ1-2; V gene: TRBV7-8; CDR3 length: 14; CDR3 protein: CASSSGGANYGYTF
clone size: NA; J gene: TRBJ2-7; V gene: TRBV7-9; CDR3 length: 14; CDR3 protein: CASSTGLDYLEQYF
clone size: many; J gene: TRBJ2-3; V gene: TRBV6-4; CDR3 length: 15; CDR3 protein: CASSDSGGSTDTQYF
clone size: NA; J gene: TRBJ2-5; V gene: TRBV12-3/TRBV12-4; CDR3 length: 13; CDR3 protein: CASSGLAQETQYF
clone size: NA; J gene: TRBJ2-1; V gene: TRBV7-2; CDR3 length: 14; CDR3 protein: CASSLYQEMNEQFF
clone size: NA; J gene: TRBJ1-1; V gene: TRBV5-1; CDR3 length: 14; CDR3 protein: CASSVGGGVTEAFF
clone size: NA; J gene: TRBJ2-1; V gene: TRBV2; CDR3 length: 17; CDR3 protein: CASRGGTSGASYNEQFF
clone size: NA; J gene: TRBJ1-6; V gene: TRBV7-8; CDR3 length: 14; CDR3 protein: CASSPRPTVSPLHF
clone size: NA; J gene: TRBJ2-2; V gene: TRBV10-2; CDR3 length: 16; CDR3 protein: CASSENVAVNTGELFF
clone size: NA; J gene: TRBJ1-4; V gene: TRBV4-3; CDR3 length: 16; CDR3 protein: CASSQDPAGGSEKLFF
clone size: NA; J gene: TRBJ1-4; V gene: TRBV5-5; CDR3 length: 14; CDR3 protein: CASSEGAGNEKLFF
clone size: NA; J gene: TRBJ1-2; V gene: TRBV12-5; CDR3 length: 13; CDR3 protein: CASGRQLNYGYTF
clone size: NA; J gene: TRBJ1-2; V gene: TRBV24-1; CDR3 length: 13; CDR3 protein: CATSDPREGGYTF
clone size: once; J gene: TRBJ2-7; V gene: TRBV11-2; CDR3 length: 12; CDR3 protein: CASSFFPGEQYF
clone size: NA; J gene: TRBJ1-5; V gene: TRBV3-1/TRBV3-2; CDR3 length: 13; CDR3 protein: CASSLDLNQPQHF
clone size: NA; J gene: TRBJ1-1; V gene: TRBV10-2; CDR3 length: 15; CDR3 protein: CATGGYDKVNTEAFF
clone size: NA; J gene: TRBJ1-5; V gene: TRBV6-2/TRBV6-3; CDR3 length: 16; CDR3 protein: CASSYVGQGADQPQHF
clone size: NA; J gene: TRBJ2-1; V gene: TRBV12-3/TRBV12-4; CDR3 length: 13; CDR3 protein: CASSLIVEHEQFF
clone size: once; J gene: TRBJ2-1; V gene: TRBV12-5; CDR3 length: 12; CDR3 protein: CASGLSGAEQFF
clone size: NA; J gene: TRBJ1-1; V gene: TRBV12-3/TRBV12-4; CDR3 length: 13; CDR3 protein: CASSLGTVTEAFF
clone size: once; J gene: TRBJ2-5; V gene: TRBV7-2; CDR3 length: 14; CDR3 protein: CASSFDRAEETQYF